Described below is a single TCR beta chain sequence and its context. Its recognized antigen is unknown. Nothing much larger sits one base from this clone, and base qualities are not available. Collaborating institutions collected whole blood in K2EDTA tubes following their own protocols. For TCRbeta analysis, collaborators shipped samples in one of three forms: frozen whole blood, isolated PBMCs, or DNA extracted from either of those sample types. TCRbeta CDR3 regions were amplified from genomic DNA by means of the immunoSEQ Assay, a bias-controlled multiplex PCR. The original methods were these. Nucleated cell counts per sample were estimated from amplification of reference gene primers within the assay. To quantify the absolute abundance of each unique TCRbeta CDR3 rearrangement, sequence reads were collapsed and filtered. For each sample, productive Simpson clonality was calculated as the square root of Simpson's diversity index over productive rearrangements. TCRdb obtained this table from immuneACCESS and retained in-frame rearrangements with V and J assigned. These tables miss some clones; where compared with another copy, unresolved V genes account for less than half of the shortfall, and the remainder is unexplained. V, J and clone size are those of that table, while D and trimming were read from the DNA. The sample records approximately 99,000 clones, more than 70% of which are singletons. The top ten clonotypes cover about 20% of the sample.

This specimen comes from a study of blood T cell repertoires in COVID-19 (dated by TCRdb to about 2020). Regarding the study in general: Samples covering the acute and convalescent phases of COVID-19 were provided by collaborators in the United States, Italy and Spain. The dataset comprised deeply sampled blood TCRbeta repertoires from subjects exposed to, actively infected with, or recovered from COVID-19. The samples were drawn from two sources: the first 160 participants of the ongoing ImmuneRACE study, and fewer than 1,500 subjects contributed by 6 global collaborators. Where available, HLA class I and class II types were obtained from metadata supplied by the sample provider rather than from assay-based typing. The sample metadata nearly always contained a de-identified subject ID, COVID-19 status, age in years and sex. The prospective study material was composed of cDNA or gDNA derived from T cells, B-cell-depleted T cells, or PBMCs. A freely available public database, intended as a resource for researchers studying the immune response to SARS-CoV-2, is where the repertoires were released.

On the study overall, not on this receptor specifically: The amount of clinical and demographic metadata varied by source and participant and was provided uncurated.

Trimming removed 0 bases from V and 7 bases from J; the gene matches leave 11 bases unexplained. Including the terminal cysteine and phenylalanine, the CDR3 comprises 16 residues. Just CDR3 DNA is preserved here, 48 bases in frame from base 1. CDR1 LGHNA and CDR2 YSLEER were looked up in the germline V gene. Recombination connected TRBV4-3 to TRBJ1-2, with 7 central nucleotides matching TRBD1. The sequence was collected from a human donor in a cohort sampled during active COVID-19. The sequenced sample was peripheral blood. This receptor carries the CDR3 CASSQDSRGGPGGYTF. The bases read TGCGCCAGCAGCCAAGACAGTCGAGGGGGCCCGGGTGGCTACACCTTC.